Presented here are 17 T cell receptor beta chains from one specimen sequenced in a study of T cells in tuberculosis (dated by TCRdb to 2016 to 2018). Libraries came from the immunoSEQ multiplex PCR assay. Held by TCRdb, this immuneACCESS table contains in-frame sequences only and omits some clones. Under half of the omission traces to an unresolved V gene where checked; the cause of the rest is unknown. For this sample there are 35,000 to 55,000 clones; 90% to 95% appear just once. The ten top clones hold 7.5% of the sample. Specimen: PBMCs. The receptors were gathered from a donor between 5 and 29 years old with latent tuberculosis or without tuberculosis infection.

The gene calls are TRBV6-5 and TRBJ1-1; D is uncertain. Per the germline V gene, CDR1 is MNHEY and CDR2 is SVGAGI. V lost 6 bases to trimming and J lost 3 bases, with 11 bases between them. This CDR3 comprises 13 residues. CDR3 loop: CASSLGVHTEAFF. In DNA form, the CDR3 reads TGTGCCAGCAGCCTGGGAGTCCACACTGAAGCTTTCTTT.

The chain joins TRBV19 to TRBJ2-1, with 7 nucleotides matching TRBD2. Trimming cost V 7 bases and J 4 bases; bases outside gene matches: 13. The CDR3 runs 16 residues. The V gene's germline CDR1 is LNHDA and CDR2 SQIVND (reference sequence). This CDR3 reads CASTPGGRAGYNEQFF. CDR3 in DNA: TGTGCCAGTACCCCCGGGGGGAGGGCCGGATACAATGAGCAGTTCTTC.

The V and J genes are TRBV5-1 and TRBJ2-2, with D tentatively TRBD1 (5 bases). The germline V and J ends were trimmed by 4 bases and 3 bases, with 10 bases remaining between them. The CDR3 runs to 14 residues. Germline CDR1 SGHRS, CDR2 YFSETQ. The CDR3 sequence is CASSRGGDTGELFF. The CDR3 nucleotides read TGCGCCAGCAGCAGGGGCGGAGACACCGGGGAGCTGTTTTTT. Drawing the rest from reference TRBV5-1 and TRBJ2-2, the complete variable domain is KAGVTQTPRYLIKTRGQQVTLSCSPISGHRSVSWYQQTPGQGLQFLFEYFSETQRNKGNFPGRFSGRQFSNSRSEMNVSTLELGDSALYLCASSRGGDTGELFFGEGSRLTVL.

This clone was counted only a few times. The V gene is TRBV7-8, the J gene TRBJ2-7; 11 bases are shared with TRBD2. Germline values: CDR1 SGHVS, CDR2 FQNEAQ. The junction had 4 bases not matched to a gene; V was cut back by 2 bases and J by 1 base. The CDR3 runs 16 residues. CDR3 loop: CASSLSLAGGSYEQYF. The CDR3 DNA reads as TGTGCCAGCAGCTTAAGTCTAGCGGGAGGATCCTACGAGCAGTACTTC. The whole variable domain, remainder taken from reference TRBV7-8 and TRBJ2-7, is GAGVSQSPRYKVAKRGQDVALRCDPISGHVSLFWYQQALGQGPEFLTYFQNEAQLDKSGLPSDRFFAERPEGSVSTLKIQRTQQEDSAVYLCASSLSLAGGSYEQYFGPGTRLTVT.

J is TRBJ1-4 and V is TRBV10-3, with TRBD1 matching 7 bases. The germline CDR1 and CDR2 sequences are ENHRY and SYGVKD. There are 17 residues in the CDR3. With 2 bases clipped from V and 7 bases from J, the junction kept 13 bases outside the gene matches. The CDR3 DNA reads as TGTGCCATCAGTGAGGGAAGGGGGCGCGGAACTCGTGAAAAACTGTTTTTT. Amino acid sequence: CAISEGRGRGTREKLFF.

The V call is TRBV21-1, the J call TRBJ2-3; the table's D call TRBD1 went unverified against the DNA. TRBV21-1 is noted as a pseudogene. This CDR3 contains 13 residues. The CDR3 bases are TGTGCCAGCACCAAGCAGGGGACAGATACGCAGTATTTT. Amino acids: CASTKQGTDTQYF.

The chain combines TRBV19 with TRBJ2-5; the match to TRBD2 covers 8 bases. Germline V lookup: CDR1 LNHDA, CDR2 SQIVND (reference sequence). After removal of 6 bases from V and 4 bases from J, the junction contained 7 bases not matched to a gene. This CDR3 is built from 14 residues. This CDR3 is CASSPRAGGETQYF. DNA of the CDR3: TGTGCCAGTAGCCCTAGGGCGGGAGGAGAGACCCAGTACTTC.

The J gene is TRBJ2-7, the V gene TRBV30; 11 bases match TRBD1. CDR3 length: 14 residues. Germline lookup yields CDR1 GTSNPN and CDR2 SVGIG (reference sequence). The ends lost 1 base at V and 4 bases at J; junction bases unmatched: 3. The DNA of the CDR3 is TGTGCCTGGAGTGAGGGGACAGGGGGTTACGAGCAGTACTTC. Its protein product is CAWSEGTGGYEQYF. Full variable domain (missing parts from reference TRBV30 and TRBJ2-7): SQTIHQWPATLVQPVGSPLSLECTVEGTSNPNLYWYRQAAGRGLQLLFYSVGIGQISSEVPQNLSASRPQDRQFILSSKKLLLSDSGFYLCAWSEGTGGYEQYFGPGTRLTVT.

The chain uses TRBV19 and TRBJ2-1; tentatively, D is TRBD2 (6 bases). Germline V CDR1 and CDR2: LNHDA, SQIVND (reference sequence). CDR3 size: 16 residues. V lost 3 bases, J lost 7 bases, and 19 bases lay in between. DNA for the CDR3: TGTGCCAGTAGTATCCTAGAGGGAGGTCTCGTTAATGAGCAGTTCTTC. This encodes CASSILEGGLVNEQFF.

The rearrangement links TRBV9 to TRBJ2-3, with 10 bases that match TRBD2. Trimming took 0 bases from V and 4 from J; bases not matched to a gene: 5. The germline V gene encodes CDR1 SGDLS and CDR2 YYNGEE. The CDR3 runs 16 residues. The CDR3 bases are TGTGCCAGCAGCGTAGCAGCGGGGGGGCAGGCAGATACGCAGTATTTT. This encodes CASSVAAGGQADTQYF.

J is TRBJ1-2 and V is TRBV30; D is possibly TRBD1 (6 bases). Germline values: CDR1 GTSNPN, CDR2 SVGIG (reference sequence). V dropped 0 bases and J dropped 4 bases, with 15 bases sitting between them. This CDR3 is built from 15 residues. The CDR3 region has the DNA TGTGCCTGGAGTGTACCCTCGGGGGGGCTCTATGGCTACACCTTC. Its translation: CAWSVPSGGLYGYTF.

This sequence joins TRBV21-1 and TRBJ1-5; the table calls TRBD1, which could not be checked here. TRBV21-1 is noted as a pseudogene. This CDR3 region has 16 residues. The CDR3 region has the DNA TGTGCCAGCAGCAAAAAGTCAGTTTATAGCAATCAGCCCCAGCATTTT. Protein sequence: CASSKKSVYSNQPQHF.

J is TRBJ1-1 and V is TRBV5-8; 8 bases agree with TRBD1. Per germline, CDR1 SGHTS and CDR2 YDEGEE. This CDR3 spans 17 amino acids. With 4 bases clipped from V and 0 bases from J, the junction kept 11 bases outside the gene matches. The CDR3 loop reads CASSRQWQGAMNTEAFF. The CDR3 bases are TGTGCCAGCAGCAGACAGTGGCAGGGGGCGATGAACACTGAAGCTTTCTTT.

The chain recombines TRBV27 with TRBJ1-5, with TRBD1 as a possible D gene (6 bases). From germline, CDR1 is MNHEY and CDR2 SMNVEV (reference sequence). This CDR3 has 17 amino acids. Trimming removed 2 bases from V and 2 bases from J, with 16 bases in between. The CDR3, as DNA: TGTGCCAGCAGTTTAACAGGGATTGGGGCGGGCAATCAGCCCCAGCATTTT. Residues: CASSLTGIGAGNQPQHF.

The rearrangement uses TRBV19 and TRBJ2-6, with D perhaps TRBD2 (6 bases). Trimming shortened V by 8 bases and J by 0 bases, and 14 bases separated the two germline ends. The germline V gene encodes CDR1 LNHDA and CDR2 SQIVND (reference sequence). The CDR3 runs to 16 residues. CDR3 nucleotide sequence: TGTGCCAGTCACCGTCCCGGGGGCTCTGGGGCCAACGTCCTGACTTTC. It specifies CASHRPGGSGANVLTF.

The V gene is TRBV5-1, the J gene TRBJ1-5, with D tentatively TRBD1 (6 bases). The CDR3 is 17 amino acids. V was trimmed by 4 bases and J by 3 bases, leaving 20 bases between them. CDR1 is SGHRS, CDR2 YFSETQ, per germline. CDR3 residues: CASSPRVNRDYNQPQHF. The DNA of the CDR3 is TGCGCCAGCAGCCCGAGGGTCAACAGGGACTACAATCAGCCCCAGCATTTT.

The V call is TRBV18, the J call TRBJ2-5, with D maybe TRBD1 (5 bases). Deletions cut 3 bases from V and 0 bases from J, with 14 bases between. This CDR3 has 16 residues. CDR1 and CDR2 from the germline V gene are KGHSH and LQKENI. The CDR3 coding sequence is TGTGCCAGCTCACCCCCCCGGACATCGTACCAAGAGACCCAGTACTTC. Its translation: CASSPPRTSYQETQYF.